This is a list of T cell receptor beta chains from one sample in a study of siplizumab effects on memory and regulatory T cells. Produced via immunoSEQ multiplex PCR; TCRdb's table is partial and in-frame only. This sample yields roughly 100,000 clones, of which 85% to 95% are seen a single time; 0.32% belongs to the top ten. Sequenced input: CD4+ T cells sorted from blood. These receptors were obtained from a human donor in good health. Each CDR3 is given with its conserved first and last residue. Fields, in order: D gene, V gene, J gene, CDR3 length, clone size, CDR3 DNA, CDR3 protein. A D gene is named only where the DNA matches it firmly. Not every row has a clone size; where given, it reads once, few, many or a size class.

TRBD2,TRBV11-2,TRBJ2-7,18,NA,TGTGCCAGCAGCTTAGGGACTAGCGGGAGGCTATCGACCTACGAGCAGTACTTC,CASSLGTSGRLSTYEQYF
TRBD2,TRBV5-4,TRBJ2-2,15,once,TGTGCCAGCAGCTCTAGCGGAGAGGGCACCGGGGAGCTGTTTTTT,CASSSSGEGTGELFF
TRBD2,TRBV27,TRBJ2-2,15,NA,TGTGCCAGCAGTCCCCTATCGGGGGGCACCGGGGAGCTGTTTTTT,CASSPLSGGTGELFF
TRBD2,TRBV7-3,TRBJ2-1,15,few,TGTGCCAGCAGCCCGATCCACCGGGACTATGGGGAGCAGTTCTTC,CASSPIHRDYGEQFF
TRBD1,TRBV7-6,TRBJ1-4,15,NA,TGTGCCAGCAGCCAGGGACAGGCGGGCAGAGAAAAACTGTTTTTT,CASSQGQAGREKLFF
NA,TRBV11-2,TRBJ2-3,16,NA,TGTGCCAGCAGCCCCCCGGGGCTTAGTGGGGCAGATACGCAGTATTTT,CASSPPGLSGADTQYF
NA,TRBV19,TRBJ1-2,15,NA,TGTGCCAGTAGCCTCACAGGAGAAGCTAACTATGGCTACACCTTC,CASSLTGEANYGYTF
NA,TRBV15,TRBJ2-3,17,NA,TGTGCCACCAGCAGAGATTGGTCGCAGGAGAGCACAGATACGCAGTATTTT,CATSRDWSQESTDTQYF
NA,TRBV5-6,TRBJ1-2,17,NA,TGTGCCAGCAGCTTTTTTCGCACAGAGGCCAATTACTATGGCTACACCTTC,CASSFFRTEANYYGYTF
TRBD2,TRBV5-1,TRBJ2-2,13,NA,TGCGCCAGCAGCCCAGGGACTACGGGGGAGCTGTTTTTT,CASSPGTTGELFF
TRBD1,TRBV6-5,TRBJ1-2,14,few,TGTGCCAGCAGTTATAGGTACGGGACAGATGGCTACACCTTC,CASSYRYGTDGYTF
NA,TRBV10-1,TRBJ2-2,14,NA,TGCGCCAGCAGTGAGTCCCTCAACACCGGGGAGCTGTTTTTT,CASSESLNTGELFF
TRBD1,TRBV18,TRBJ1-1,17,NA,TGTGCCAGCTCACCATTACCGACAGGGAAGTCGAACACTGAAGCTTTCTTT,CASSPLPTGKSNTEAFF
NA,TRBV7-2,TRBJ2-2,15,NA,TGTGCCAGCAGCTTGACAACAACGAACACCGGGGAGCTGTTTTTT,CASSLTTTNTGELFF
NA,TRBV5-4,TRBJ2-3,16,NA,TGTGCCAGCAGCTTGTCGGGAACAGGGTCCACAGATACGCAGTATTTT,CASSLSGTGSTDTQYF
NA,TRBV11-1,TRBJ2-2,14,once,TGTGCCAGCAGCTTCGGTCCGAACACCGGGGAGCTGTTTTTT,CASSFGPNTGELFF
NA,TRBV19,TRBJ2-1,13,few,TGTGCCAGTAGCCCGGCGCGATTCAATGAGCAGTTCTTC,CASSPARFNEQFF
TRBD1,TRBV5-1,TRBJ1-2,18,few,TGCGCCAGCAGCTCCTTGGTCGGGACAGGATCTGGGTACTATGGCTACACCTTC,CASSSLVGTGSGYYGYTF
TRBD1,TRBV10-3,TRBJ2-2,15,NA,TGTGCCATCAGAAGGGACAGCTCGAACACCGGGGAGCTGTTTTTT,CAIRRDSSNTGELFF
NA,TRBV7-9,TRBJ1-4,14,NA,TGTGCCAGCAGCATGGGTGCAACTAATGAAAAACTGTTTTTT,CASSMGATNEKLFF
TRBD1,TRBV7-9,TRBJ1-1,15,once,TGTGCCAGCAGCTGGGGACAGCCCGGAGTCACTGAAGCTTTCTTT,CASSWGQPGVTEAFF
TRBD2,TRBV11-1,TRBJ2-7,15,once,TGTGCCAGCAGCCAAGCGGGGGGGACCTCCTACGAGCAGTACTTC,CASSQAGGTSYEQYF
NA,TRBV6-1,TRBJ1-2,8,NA,TGTGCCAGCACAGGATACACCTTC,CASTGYTF
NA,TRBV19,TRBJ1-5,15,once,TGTGCCAGTAGTGCCCCTGGACTCCGGGATCGGCCCCAGCATTTT,CASSAPGLRDRPQHF
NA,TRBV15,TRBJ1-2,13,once,TGTGCCACCAGCAGGGGCCCGGTGGATGGCTACACCTTC,CATSRGPVDGYTF